This entry lists 30 T cell receptor beta chains sequenced from one sample in a study of blood T cell repertoires in COVID-19. Method: immunoSEQ multiplex PCR; TCRdb's copy keeps in-frame clones and lacks some. The profile shows about 170,000 clones, approximately 90% of them singletons. Sequenced sample: peripheral blood. Receptors originate from a man younger than 35 with COVID-19, enrolled during active disease.

This chain joins TRBV28 and TRBJ1-5, with D unclear. The CDR3 loop spans 12 amino acids. Per germline, CDR1 MDHEN and CDR2 SYDVKM. V lost 3 bases, J lost 7 bases, and 7 bases lay in between. CDR3 sequence reads: CASSFAGQPQHF. DNA of the CDR3: TGTGCCAGCAGTTTCGCGGGCCAGCCCCAGCATTTT.

The V and J genes are TRBV20-1 and TRBJ2-7, with D unresolved. V was clipped by 6 bases and J by 3 bases, with 12 bases between them. Germline V gene sequence: CDR1 DFQATT, CDR2 SNEGSKA (reference sequence). CDR3 size: 12 residues. CDR3 bases: TGCAGTGCCAGTGCACGGAGCTACGAGCAGTACTTC. Its protein is CSASARSYEQYF.

The CDR3 bases are TGTGCCACCAGTGCCCGGAGCTCCTACGAGCAGTACTTC. Amino acids: CATSARSSYEQYF. V is TRBV24-1 and J is TRBJ2-7; D is unresolved. Trimming removed 5 bases at V and 0 bases at J, with 7 bases between. CDR3 length: 13 residues. The germline V gene has CDR1 KGHDR and CDR2 SFDVKD.

The chain uses TRBV7-3 and TRBJ2-2, with D possibly being TRBD1 (6 bases). Germline V gene lookup returns CDR1 SGHTA and CDR2 FQGTGA. The germline V and J ends were trimmed by 4 bases and 5 bases, with 8 bases remaining between them. The CDR3 spans 13 residues. CDR3 residues: CASSSQGTGELFF. CDR3 DNA sequence: TGTGCCAGCAGCTCACAGGGAACCGGGGAGCTGTTTTTT.

The chain has TRBV7-2 and TRBJ1-1; the D gene is possibly TRBD1 (5 bases). V dropped 4 bases and J dropped 2 bases, with 8 bases sitting between them. Germline CDR1 reads SGHTA; CDR2 reads FQGNSA. The CDR3 runs 13 residues. This CDR3 reads CASSSQGNTEAFF. Written as DNA, the CDR3 is TGTGCCAGCAGCTCCCAGGGAAACACTGAAGCTTTCTTT.

This rearrangement joins TRBV5-1 to TRBJ2-3; a possible D gene is TRBD2 (5 bases). Deletions cut 7 bases from V and 2 bases from J, with 14 bases between. Germline V lookup: CDR1 SGHRS, CDR2 YFSETQ. There are 14 residues in the CDR3. CDR3 in amino acids: CASCASGNTDTQYF. The CDR3, as DNA: TGCGCCAGCTGCGCCAGCGGAAACACAGATACGCAGTATTTT.

The chain recombines TRBV4-2 with TRBJ2-7; TRBD2 matches 9 bases. V shed 4 bases, J shed 2 bases, and the junction held 12 bases outside the gene matches. The CDR3 sequence is 17 residues long. Germline V gene lookup returns CDR1 LGHNA and CDR2 YNFKEQ. The CDR3 is CASSLGGGAGDPYEQYF. In DNA form, the CDR3 reads TGTGCCAGCAGCCTTGGCGGGGGGGCGGGGGACCCCTACGAGCAGTACTTC.

The V and J genes are TRBV19 and TRBJ1-2; D is unclear. Germline V gene lookup returns CDR1 LNHDA and CDR2 SQIVND (reference sequence). The CDR3 is made up of 14 amino acids. Trimming pared 5 bases from V and 3 bases from J, leaving 13 bases between. The CDR3 reads CASSLEFGYYGYTF. The CDR3, as DNA: TGTGCCAGTAGTCTGGAGTTTGGATACTATGGCTACACCTTC.

CDR3 sequence (DNA): TGTGCCAGCAGCCCCCGGACTACTCCCTACAATGAGCAGTTCTTC. It specifies CASSPRTTPYNEQFF. The genes are TRBV11-3 and TRBJ2-1, with D possibly TRBD2 on 6 matching bases. This CDR3 is 15 amino acids long. The germline V gene has CDR1 SGHNT and CDR2 YENEEA. Trimming left V 5 bases short and J 2 bases short, with 13 bases between.

J is TRBJ2-3 and V is TRBV7-2; 9 bases align to TRBD2. The CDR3 spans 16 residues. CDR1 SGHTA and CDR2 FQGNSA come from the germline V gene. V lost 5 bases, J lost 6 bases, and 12 bases stayed unmatched. For the CDR3, the DNA is TGTGCCAGCAGCCCCCCGGGCGGGAGGGCCCCGGATACGCAGTATTTT. Its protein product is CASSPPGGRAPDTQYF.

This clone has a single count. This chain uses TRBV4-3 with TRBJ1-1; D gene unclear. Trimming left V 0 bases short and J 4 bases short, with 6 bases between. Germline CDR1 is LGHNA and CDR2 is YSLEER. This CDR3 contains 13 residues. CDR3 sequence reads: CASSQDEGTEAFF. CDR3 nucleotide sequence: TGCGCCAGCAGCCAAGATGAGGGCACTGAAGCTTTCTTT.

The J gene is TRBJ2-3, the V gene TRBV13, with TRBD2 identical over 8 bases. V gave up 5 bases and J gave up 5 bases; unmatched junction bases: 12. Germline V lookup: CDR1 PRHDT, CDR2 FYEKMQ (reference sequence). The CDR3 totals 16 residues. As DNA, the CDR3 is TGTGCCAGCAGCAGTCCTAGCGGGCCCTCGGGAGATACGCAGTATTTT. Protein sequence: CASSSPSGPSGDTQYF.

The V call is TRBV3-1 (or the pseudogene TRBV3-2), the J call TRBJ1-4; D might be TRBD1 (6 bases). The CDR3 extends over 16 amino acids. Between the trimmed V and J ends, which lost 0 bases and 8 bases, there was a span of 16 bases. Germline assignment: CDR1 LGHDT and CDR2 YNNKEL (reference sequence). The CDR3 reads CASSQDRTAPREKLFF. The CDR3 nucleotides read TGTGCCAGCAGCCAAGATAGGACAGCCCCTAGAGAAAAACTGTTTTTT.

V is TRBV27 and J is TRBJ2-2; 7 bases match TRBD2. This CDR3 comprises 17 residues. Germline assignment: CDR1 MNHEY and CDR2 SMNVEV (reference sequence). Trimming took 3 bases from V and 0 from J; bases not matched to a gene: 7. The CDR3 sequence: CASSFLGGRANTGELFF. The CDR3 DNA reads TGTGCCAGCAGTTTTCTGGGGGGGAGGGCGAACACCGGGGAGCTGTTTTTT.

In DNA form, the CDR3 reads TGTGCCAGCAGCCCACTTGCGGGGCCGACTTACTACGAGCAGTACTTC. It encodes CASSPLAGPTYYEQYF. The chain couples TRBV27 to TRBJ2-7, with D possibly TRBD2 on 6 matching bases. Germline V gene data show CDR1 as MNHEY and CDR2 as SMNVEV (reference sequence). The CDR3 sequence is 16 residues long. Trimming removed 6 bases at V and 3 bases at J, with 21 bases between.

This clone has just one count. CDR3 nucleotides: TGTGCCAGCAGTATGGGACTAGCGCCCTCCTACGAGCAGTACTTC. It encodes CASSMGLAPSYEQYF. The gene calls are TRBV5-8 and TRBJ2-7, with 10 bases lining up with TRBD2. This CDR3 region has 15 residues. V gave up 5 bases and J gave up 0 bases; unmatched junction bases: 5. The germline CDR1 and CDR2 sequences are SGHTS and YDEGEE.

The chain couples TRBV9 to TRBJ1-3; weak D call: TRBD1 (6 bases). The CDR3 totals 15 residues. The germline CDR1 and CDR2 sequences are SGDLS and YYNGEE. V lost 3 bases to trimming and J lost 0 bases, with 10 bases between them. The CDR3 spells CASSGRQVSGNTIYF. The CDR3 nucleotides are TGTGCCAGCAGCGGACGACAGGTCTCTGGAAACACCATATATTTT.

The V and J genes are TRBV9 and TRBJ2-7, with D possibly TRBD1 on 7 matching bases. V was pared by 0 bases and J by 5 bases, with 12 bases between. This CDR3 region has 14 residues. Germline V gives CDR1 SGDLS, CDR2 YYNGEE. The DNA for the CDR3 is TGTGCCAGCAGCGTAGGAGGGGGCGGGAACGAGCAGTACTTC. This codes for CASSVGGGGNEQYF.

The chain uses TRBV15 and TRBJ2-1; 12 bases are shared with TRBD2. The CDR3 totals 15 residues. The V gene's germline CDR1 is LNHNV and CDR2 YYDKDF (reference sequence). V was pared by 3 bases and J by 8 bases, with 5 bases of the junction left unmatched. In nucleotides, the CDR3 is TGTGCCACCAGCAGGACTAGCGGGAGTAGGTATGAGCAGTTCTTC. This encodes CATSRTSGSRYEQFF. The variable domain in full, with the rest retrieved from reference TRBV15 and TRBJ2-1, is DAMVIQNPRYQVTQFGKPVTLSCSQTLNHNVMYWYQQKSSQAPKLLFHYYDKDFNNEADTPDNFQSRRPNTSFCFLDIRSPGLGDTAMYLCATSRTSGSRYEQFFGPGTRLTVL.

This clone was found once. V is TRBV15 and J is TRBJ1-5, with D maybe TRBD1 (6 bases). CDR3 size: 20 residues. The V gene lost 1 base and the J gene lost 4 bases, with 26 bases spanning the gap. The germline V gene encodes CDR1 LNHNV and CDR2 YYDKDF (reference sequence). This chain's CDR3 is CATSRVGIGGAEYRNQPQHF. In nucleotides, the CDR3 is TGTGCCACCAGCAGAGTGGGCATAGGGGGGGCCGAATATAGGAATCAGCCCCAGCATTTT.

The chain carries TRBV28 and TRBJ2-2; 11 nucleotides match TRBD2. The CDR3 spans 20 residues. Trimming cost V 4 bases and J 1 base; bases outside gene matches: 14. The germline gives CDR1 MDHEN, CDR2 SYDVKM. Written as DNA, the CDR3 is TGTGCCAGCAGTTGGAGTCCGCCCGTACTAGCGGGGGTGAACACCGGGGAGCTGTTTTTT. Translated: CASSWSPPVLAGVNTGELFF.

The chain recombines TRBV6-5 with TRBJ2-7; 7 bases match TRBD2. The CDR3 covers 15 residues. Unmatched junction bases numbered 7, after V lost 5 bases and J lost 0 bases. The germline V gene encodes CDR1 MNHEY and CDR2 SVGAGI. CDR3 sequence reads: CASSRGGSFSYEQYF. For the CDR3, the DNA is TGTGCCAGCAGTCGTGGCGGGAGTTTCTCCTACGAGCAGTACTTC.

As concerns this clone: The junction and the germline gene differ at one end; a read error may be behind it. V usage is TRBV7-9 and J usage is TRBJ2-3; 9 nucleotides agree with TRBD2. Germline assignment: CDR1 SEHNR and CDR2 FQNEAQ (reference sequence). The CDR3 extends over 12 amino acids. The CDR3 DNA is TGTGCCAGCAGCCCCCCGCGGGAGGGGTGGGATTTT. Translated, it gives CASSPPREGWDF.

This clone was seen just once. V usage is TRBV28 and J usage is TRBJ1-1; 7 bases are shared with TRBD1. V lost 1 base, J lost 0 bases, and 8 bases stayed unmatched. Germline V gene lookup returns CDR1 MDHEN and CDR2 SYDVKM. The CDR3 has 17 residues. In DNA, the CDR3 is TGTGCCAGCAGTTTATTCCGACAGGGTCGCGTGAACACTGAAGCTTTCTTT. Encoded protein: CASSLFRQGRVNTEAFF.

Comment on this clone: The same CDR3 also results from other DNA sequences found in this sample. The rearrangement links TRBV9 to TRBJ2-7; D possibly corresponds to TRBD1 (6 bases). The length of the CDR3 is 12 residues. Between the trimmed V and J ends, which lost 4 bases and 4 bases, there was a span of 9 bases. Germline CDR1 SGDLS, CDR2 YYNGEE. CDR3 nucleotides: TGTGCCAGCAGCCCTACAGGGTACGAGCAGTACTTC. Residues: CASSPTGYEQYF.

Turning to this clone: Other DNA sequences in the same sample also yield this CDR3. V gene TRBV7-2 combines with J gene TRBJ2-5, with a possible D match to TRBD2 (6 bases). The CDR3 runs 13 residues. The germline CDR1 and CDR2 sequences are SGHTA and FQGNSA. V lost 3 bases, J lost 5 bases, and 10 bases lay in between. The CDR3, as DNA: TGTGCCAGCAGCTTTACAGGAGGGGAGACCCAGTACTTC. It yields the protein CASSFTGGETQYF.

The rearrangement joins TRBV4-1 to TRBJ2-1, with D possibly being TRBD1 (6 bases). From germline, CDR1 is MGHRA and CDR2 YSYEKL. The CDR3 contains 17 residues. V was shortened by 1 base and J by 5 bases, with 18 bases between the two germline ends. The CDR3 DNA sequence: TGCGCCAGCAGCCAAGTCTACAGGGCCCGGCGGGACAATGAGCAGTTCTTC. Its translation is CASSQVYRARRDNEQFF.

About this clone itself: Different DNA sequences within this sample yield the same CDR3. The genes are TRBV28 and TRBJ2-7; 8 bases match TRBD1. Germline V lookup: CDR1 MDHEN, CDR2 SYDVKM. The CDR3 consists of 13 residues. The J segment lost 5 bases and the V segment lost 4 bases, leaving 4 bases of the junction unmatched. CDR3 sequence reads: CASSSPGGHEQYF. The CDR3 region has the DNA TGTGCCAGCAGTTCCCCAGGGGGCCACGAGCAGTACTTC.

This chain connects TRBV27 to TRBJ2-1, with 9 bases identical to TRBD2. Per the germline V gene, CDR1 is MNHEY and CDR2 is SMNVEV (reference sequence). The trim removed 6 bases at V and 10 bases at J, leaving 19 bases unmatched. The CDR3 consists of 17 residues. DNA for the CDR3: TGTGCCAGCAGCTATACCACATCGGGACTAGCTGGGGGGGAGCAGTTCTTC. As protein: CASSYTTSGLAGGEQFF.

The CDR3 DNA follows: TGCGCCAGCAGCCAAGACTGGCGGGGGAGCTCCTACAATGAGCAGTTCTTC. It yields the protein CASSQDWRGSSYNEQFF. The genes are TRBV4-3 and TRBJ2-1; TRBD2 matches at 7 bases. The J segment lost 0 bases and the V segment lost 0 bases, leaving 5 bases of the junction unmatched. The germline CDR1 and CDR2 sequences are LGHNA and YSLEER. The length of the CDR3 is 17 residues.